This entry lists 21 T cell receptor beta chains sequenced from one sample in a study of cytomegalovirus exposure and HLA in healthy donors. Use of 60 Vbeta and 13 Jbeta primers characterized the PCR. Clones were read by immunoSEQ multiplex PCR, and TCRdb kept only the in-frame ones, dropping some. The sample shows 150,000 to 200,000 clones, around four fifths of them seen only once. Sequenced: PBMCs. The receptors come from a woman aged 25-40 years in good health and CMV-seronegative.

This clone was detected only a few times. The chain has TRBV9 and TRBJ2-5, with D possibly matching TRBD2 (6 bases). Germline lookup yields CDR1 SGDLS and CDR2 YYNGEE. The CDR3 sequence is 16 residues long. V gave up 3 bases and J gave up 2 bases, with 17 bases separating them. The CDR3 sequence: CASSAYMGGPQETQYF. Here the CDR3 DNA reads TGTGCCAGCAGCGCCTATATGGGGGGACCACAAGAGACCCAGTACTTC.

This chain links TRBV5-5 with TRBJ1-1; D gene ambiguous. This CDR3 is built from 13 residues. V lost 0 bases and J lost 0, with 3 bases in between. Germline V gene lookup returns CDR1 SGHKS and CDR2 YYEKEE (reference sequence). CDR3 coding DNA: TGTGCCAGCAGCTTGGCGTTGAACACTGAAGCTTTCTTT. This sequence encodes CASSLALNTEAFF.

The chain recombines TRBV2 with TRBJ1-6; D call uncertain. The V gene lost 3 bases and the J gene lost 7 bases, with 10 bases spanning the gap. Germline CDR1 is SNHLY and CDR2 is FYNNEI. The CDR3 has 14 amino acids. CDR3 DNA: TGTGCCAGCAGTGAGGCGACGGGGAATTCACCCCTCCACTTT. This sequence encodes CASSEATGNSPLHF. The whole variable domain, remainder taken from reference TRBV2 and TRBJ1-6, is EPEVTQTPSHQVTQMGQEVILRCVPISNHLYFYWYRQILGQKVEFLVSFYNNEISEKSEIFDDQFSVERPDGSNFTLKIRSTKLEDSAMYFCASSEATGNSPLHFGNGTRLTVT.

The chain couples TRBV18 to TRBJ2-7; TRBD2 matches 13 bases. CDR3 length: 18 residues. Germline CDR1 reads KGHSH; CDR2 reads LQKENI. V trimming: 0 bases; J trimming: 7 bases; junction bases outside the gene matches: 12. Here the CDR3 reads CASSPPFTALAGGHEQYF. The CDR3 DNA is TGTGCCAGCTCACCACCGTTTACGGCACTAGCGGGGGGGCATGAGCAGTACTTC.

The gene calls are TRBV6-1 and TRBJ1-1; D ambiguous. Germline lookup yields CDR1 MNHNS and CDR2 SASEGT. V was pared by 1 base and J by 4 bases, with 19 bases between. The CDR3 spans 17 residues. Written as DNA, the CDR3 is TGTGCCAGCAGTGAAGAGGATACATTTCGTCGGGGCACTGAAGCTTTCTTT. Translation: CASSEEDTFRRGTEAFF.

DNA for the CDR3: TGCGCCAGCAGCTTCGGCGACATACAAGAGACCCAGTACTTC. This encodes CASSFGDIQETQYF. The chain carries TRBV5-1 and TRBJ2-5, with no clear D. The CDR3 consists of 14 residues. V lost 2 bases, J lost 2 bases, and 10 bases lay in between. Germline V gene data show CDR1 as SGHRS and CDR2 as YFSETQ.

V is TRBV7-2 and J is TRBJ1-4, with D uncertain. V shed 1 base and J shed 8 bases, with 5 bases lying between them. From germline, CDR1 is SGHTA and CDR2 FQGNSA. The CDR3 loop spans 12 amino acids. Here the CDR3 reads CASSLDLEKLFF. In nucleotides, the CDR3 is TGTGCCAGCAGCTTAGATCTCGAAAAACTGTTTTTT.

The chain is built from TRBV25-1 and TRBJ1-4, with no clear D. Trimming removed 7 bases from V and 4 bases from J, with 10 bases in between. The V gene's germline CDR1 is MGHDK and CDR2 SYGVNS. This CDR3 is 13 amino acids long. The CDR3 DNA is TGTGCCAGCACCCGCCTCGGTAATGAAAAACTGTTTTTT. It encodes CASTRLGNEKLFF.

The chain is built from TRBV7-2 and TRBJ1-4; possibly TRBD1 for D (6 bases). Per the germline V gene, CDR1 is SGHTA and CDR2 is FQGNSA. V was cut by 5 bases and J by 13 bases, with 11 bases left in between. CDR3 length equals 11 residues. The CDR3 here is CASSKGGGLFF. The CDR3 DNA sequence: TGTGCCAGCAGCAAAGGGGGGGGACTGTTTTTT.

V is TRBV2 and J is TRBJ1-4; 7 positions match TRBD1. V was pared by 1 base and J by 11 bases, with 4 bases of the junction left unmatched. The CDR3 runs 13 residues. The germline V gene has CDR1 SNHLY and CDR2 FYNNEI. The CDR3 DNA reads as TGTGCCAGCAGTGAAGAGACAGGGCGGAAACTGTTTTTT. Amino acids: CASSEETGRKLFF. Full variable domain (rest looked up from reference TRBV2 and TRBJ1-4): EPEVTQTPSHQVTQMGQEVILRCVPISNHLYFYWYRQILGQKVEFLVSFYNNEISEKSEIFDDQFSVERPDGSNFTLKIRSTKLEDSAMYFCASSEETGRKLFFGSGTQLSVL.

The chain has TRBV5-1 and TRBJ1-5, with D possibly being TRBD1 (6 bases). Germline CDR1 is SGHRS and CDR2 is YFSETQ. With 3 bases removed from V and 3 bases from J, the gap between germline ends came to 7 bases. There are 13 residues in the CDR3. CDR3 region: CASSWDINQPQHF. The CDR3 DNA reads TGCGCCAGCAGCTGGGACATCAATCAGCCCCAGCATTTT.

This clone came up once. This rearrangement joins TRBV10-2 to TRBJ1-4; weak D call: TRBD1 (5 bases). CDR1 and CDR2 (germline): WSHSY, SAAADI. The CDR3 extends over 12 amino acids. The ends were cut back, 2 bases at V and 14 bases at J, with 12 bases in the middle. CDR3 DNA sequence: TGCGCCAGCAGTGAGAAGGGTGGGGCTCTGTTTTTT. Translated: CASSEKGGALFF.

The genes are TRBV5-4 and TRBJ1-2; TRBD1 matches at 9 bases. CDR1 is SGHNT and CDR2 is YYREEE in the germline V gene (reference sequence). This CDR3 has 16 residues. The V and J ends lost 7 bases and 4 bases, in that order; junction bases with no gene match: 14. CDR3 coding DNA: TGTGCCAGCCAGCCGCAGGGACAGGGAGCCCGCTATGGCTACACCTTC. Translating gives CASQPQGQGARYGYTF. Full variable domain (rest looked up from reference TRBV5-4 and TRBJ1-2): ETGVTQSPTHLIKTRGQQVTLRCSSQSGHNTVSWYQQALGQGPQFIFQYYREEENGRGNFPPRFSGLQFPNYSSELNVNALELDDSALYLCASQPQGQGARYGYTFGSGTRLTVV.

The rearrangement uses TRBV13 and TRBJ2-7; 13 positions match TRBD2. With V trimmed by 7 bases and J by 4 bases, 10 bases remained unmatched. Germline V gene lookup returns CDR1 PRHDT and CDR2 FYEKMQ (reference sequence). This CDR3 spans 16 amino acids. CDR3 in DNA: TGTGCCAGCATCTCCCCGGGACTAGCGGGGAGATACGAGCAGTACTTC. This codes for CASISPGLAGRYEQYF.

Notes on this clone: Germline and junction disagree at one end, which may indicate a read error. This chain uses TRBV6-5 with TRBJ2-4; TRBD1 matches at 7 bases. The CDR3 is 13 residues long. Germline V CDR1 and CDR2: MNHEY, SVGAGI. The CDR3 region is CASSYSKTGLPVF. CDR3 DNA: TGTGCCAGCAGTTACTCCAAGACAGGGTTGCCGGTCTTC.

In DNA form, the CDR3 reads TGTGCCAGCAGGCTAAGGGGGGGGATCTCGGATGAGCAGTTCTTC. Translated, it gives CASRLRGGISDEQFF. V usage is TRBV6-5 and J usage is TRBJ2-1, with D possibly being TRBD2 (7 bases). With 6 bases removed from V and 8 bases from J, the gap between germline ends came to 20 bases. CDR1 MNHEY and CDR2 SVGAGI come from the germline V gene. The CDR3 length is 15 residues.

The V and J genes are TRBV2 and TRBJ1-1; D remains ambiguous. The CDR3 is 13 amino acids. Germline values: CDR1 SNHLY, CDR2 FYNNEI. V lost 6 bases to trimming and J lost 0 bases, with 8 bases between them. CDR3 sequence (DNA): TGTGCCAGCAGGGCCGACATGAACACTGAAGCTTTCTTT. This encodes CASRADMNTEAFF.

V and J are TRBV7-2 and TRBJ1-1; 11 bases match TRBD1. The CDR3 covers 13 residues. Germline CDR1 SGHTA, CDR2 FQGNSA. J gave up 7 bases and V 7 bases, and 5 bases lay outside the gene matches. The CDR3 spells CASTLGQGGEAFF. In DNA form, the CDR3 reads TGTGCCAGCACCTTGGGACAGGGGGGTGAAGCTTTCTTT.

The chain is built from TRBV25-1 and TRBJ1-4; weak D call: TRBD1 (6 bases). Germline V lookup: CDR1 MGHDK, CDR2 SYGVNS. The V end lost 6 bases, the J end lost 0 bases, and 8 bases lay between the germline ends. This CDR3 contains 14 residues. CDR3 loop: CASRTGATNEKLFF. The CDR3 DNA follows: TGTGCCAGCAGGACAGGCGCAACTAATGAAAAACTGTTTTTT.

The rearrangement links TRBV7-9 to TRBJ2-3; 11 bases are a match to TRBD2. Germline CDR1 and CDR2: SEHNR and FQNEAQ (reference sequence). Losses at the gene ends were 3 bases for V and 1 base for J; bases not matched to a gene: 6. This CDR3 has 17 residues. The CDR3 nucleotides read TGTGCCAGCAGCTTCCTTAGCGGGGGGGCCGGCACAGATACGCAGTATTTT. Its translation: CASSFLSGGAGTDTQYF.

As to this clone: At one boundary the junction diverges from the germline segment, which might be a read error. The chain links TRBV2 to TRBJ2-6; 7 nucleotides line up with TRBD1. Germline-derived CDR1 and CDR2 are SNHLY and FYNNEI. The CDR3 spans 16 residues. In DNA form, the CDR3 reads TGTGCCAGCAAACCCGGACAGGCCTCTGGGGCCAACGGCCTGACTTTC. It codes for CASKPGQASGANGLTF.